A single sample is the source of the 19 T cell receptor beta chains below, sequenced in a study of Graves' ophthalmopathy and Graves' hyperthyroidism. RNA transcripts provided the template for amplifying TCR beta CDR3 regions. Second-round multiplex PCR came after first-round RT-PCR with HTBI primers. TCRdb processed the multiplex PCR reads anew with MiXCR; each CDR3 protein has one entry. The repertoire holds hundreds of thousands of distinct CDR3 sequences, with around 45% as singletons. The sequenced sample was peripheral blood. These receptors were taken from an adult man with Graves' ophthalmopathy.

This sequence joins TRBV5-8 and TRBJ2-5, with 8 bases that match TRBD2. V was clipped by 4 bases and J by 2 bases; unmatched bases: 7. The CDR3 covers 15 residues. Germline CDR1 reads SGHTS; CDR2 reads YDEGEE. The CDR3, as DNA: TGTGCCAGCAGCCTGGGCGGGAGGTGGCAAGAGACCCAGTACTTC. Its translation: CASSLGGRWQETQYF.

This clonotype has a handful of counts. The gene calls are TRBV20-1 and TRBJ2-7; D remains ambiguous. This CDR3 spans 14 amino acids. Trimming stripped 0 bases from V and 5 bases from J, with 14 bases between. The germline CDR1 and CDR2 sequences are DFQATT and SNEGSKA (reference sequence). CDR3 sequence (DNA): TGCAGTGCTAGAGATCAGGCTCCCCGGGACGAGCAGTACTTC. Its protein is CSARDQAPRDEQYF.

This clonotype has ten or more counts. J is TRBJ2-5 and V is TRBV25-1; 8 bases are a match to TRBD1. The germline V gene has CDR1 MGHDK and CDR2 SYGVNS. Trimming cost V 1 base and J 4 bases; bases outside gene matches: 8. There are 16 residues in the CDR3. This chain's CDR3 is CASSELTTGGGETQYF. CDR3 DNA sequence: TGTGCCAGCAGTGAATTGACTACAGGGGGTGGAGAGACCCAGTACTTC.

This clonotype appeared a few times. This chain connects TRBV29-1 to TRBJ1-2; D remains ambiguous. The CDR3 totals 14 residues. Germline-derived CDR1 and CDR2 are SQVTM and ANQGSEA. The V end was cut by 0 bases, the J end by 4 bases, with 12 bases between. This CDR3 is CSVEEYEGSYGYTF. The CDR3 DNA follows: TGCAGCGTTGAAGAGTACGAGGGTAGCTATGGCTACACCTTC.

J is TRBJ2-7 and V is TRBV20-1; D is perhaps TRBD2 (7 bases). Trimming took 0 bases from V and 4 from J, leaving 16 bases between them. The germline gives CDR1 DFQATT, CDR2 SNEGSKA (reference sequence). The CDR3 has 15 residues. The CDR3 region is CSAREGGGSPYEQYF. Here the CDR3 DNA reads TGCAGTGCTAGAGAGGGGGGGGGCTCCCCTTACGAGCAGTACTTC.

This clonotype was counted between two and nine times. The CDR3 bases are TGTGCCAGCAGCACCCAGACCGCAGGGGCCCAGTACTTC. Translating gives CASSTQTAGAQYF. J is TRBJ2-5 and V is TRBV14; TRBD1 is a possible D gene (6 bases). Looked up from germline, CDR1 is SGHDN and CDR2 is FVKESK. Trimming took 5 bases from V and 9 from J, leaving 16 bases between them. This CDR3 is 13 amino acids long. Full variable domain (remainder filled in from reference TRBV14 and TRBJ2-5): EAGVTQFPSHSVIEKGQTVTLRCDPISGHDNLYWYRRVMGKEIKFLLHFVKESKQDESGMPNNRFLAERTGGTYSTLKVQPAELEDSGVYFCASSTQTAGAQYFGPGTRLLVL.

The rearrangement links TRBV12-3 or TRBV12-4 to TRBJ1-4, with D possibly being TRBD1 (6 bases). Trimming shortened V by 3 bases and J by 7 bases, and 12 bases separated the two germline ends. This CDR3 region has 14 residues. The CDR3 is CASSLGARPEKLFF. In DNA, the CDR3 is TGTGCCAGCAGTTTGGGGGCGCGCCCTGAAAAACTGTTTTTT.

Concerning this clonotype itself: One end of the junction fails to match germline, which may point to a read error. V is TRBV25-1 and J is TRBJ1-3; D remains unclear. CDR1 is MGHDK, CDR2 SYGVNS, per germline. The CDR3 contains 14 residues. The CDR3 protein is CACSVRVSGNTIYF. The CDR3 DNA reads as TGTGCCTGCAGCGTAAGGGTCTCTGGAAACACCATATATTTT.

This clonotype has more than one count but fewer than ten. V gene TRBV5-1 combines with J gene TRBJ1-6; the D gene is possibly TRBD1 (6 bases). The CDR3 has 14 residues. The germline V and J ends were trimmed by 4 bases and 8 bases, with 13 bases remaining between them. CDR1 SGHRS and CDR2 YFSETQ come from the germline V gene. The CDR3 nucleotides read TGCGCCAGCAGCGTGAGGGGGACCGATTCACCCCTCCACTTT. Amino acids: CASSVRGTDSPLHF.

This clonotype turned up a few times. The rearrangement joins TRBV5-5 to TRBJ1-1; 7 nucleotides line up with TRBD1. Germline assignment: CDR1 SGHKS and CDR2 YYEKEE (reference sequence). The V and J ends lost 4 bases and 6 bases, in that order; junction bases with no gene match: 9. The CDR3 extends over 14 amino acids. The CDR3, as DNA: TGTGCCAGCAGCCGATTGACAGGGTCCTCTGAAGCTTTCTTT. It translates to CASSRLTGSSEAFF.

This clonotype showed up many times. The DNA for the CDR3 is TGTGCCAGCAGCTTCTGGACAGGGCGTGGCTACACCTTC. Its translation: CASSFWTGRGYTF. The chain recombines TRBV7-2 with TRBJ1-2; 8 bases agree with TRBD1. This CDR3 region has 13 residues. V gave up 3 bases and J gave up 7 bases; unmatched junction bases: 4. Germline V CDR1 and CDR2: SGHTA, FQGNSA.

This clonotype occurred a few times. The J gene is TRBJ2-7, the V gene TRBV10-2, with TRBD1 matching over 7 bases. After removal of 8 bases from V and 7 bases from J, the junction contained 17 bases not matched to a gene. This CDR3 is 15 amino acids long. Germline CDR1 is WSHSY and CDR2 is SAAADI. This CDR3 reads CASLSTGLSFGEQYF. DNA for the CDR3: TGCGCCAGCCTGTCGACAGGGTTATCCTTCGGGGAGCAGTACTTC.

The chain links TRBV10-2 to TRBJ1-3, with no clear D. Germline CDR1 is WSHSY and CDR2 is SAAADI. This CDR3 has 12 amino acids. Trimming took 10 bases from V and 0 from J, leaving 7 bases between them. In DNA, the CDR3 is TGCGCCATTCAGGACTCTGGAAACACCATATATTTT. Protein sequence: CAIQDSGNTIYF.

The rearrangement uses TRBV4-3 and TRBJ1-1, with 8 bases aligning to TRBD1. The V segment lost 0 bases and the J segment 1 base; nucleotides outside the gene matches: 4. The CDR3 spans 16 residues. From germline, CDR1 is LGHNA and CDR2 YSLEER. The CDR3 sequence is CASSQDRGPENTEAFF. DNA of the CDR3: TGCGCCAGCAGCCAAGACAGGGGGCCTGAGAACACTGAAGCTTTCTTT.

This clonotype was seen only a few times. A junction end diverges from the germline sequence, so it may reflect a read error. The gene calls are TRBV10-3 and TRBJ1-5; D ambiguous. CDR3 length equals 15 residues. Germline V lookup: CDR1 ENHRY, CDR2 SYGVKD. CDR3 in amino acids: CASSPAPVSNQPQHF. CDR3 sequence (DNA): TGTGCCAGCAGTCCGGCGCCGGTTAGCAATCAGCCCCAGCATTTT.

This clonotype came up many times. This chain uses TRBV7-8 with TRBJ2-2; 7 nucleotides agree with TRBD1. The CDR3 loop spans 13 amino acids. With 8 bases clipped from V and 2 bases from J, the junction kept 2 bases outside the gene matches. CDR1 is SGHVS and CDR2 is FQNEAQ in the germline V gene. The DNA for the CDR3 is TGTGCCAGCCGACAGGGAAACACCGGGGAGCTGTTTTTT. As protein: CASRQGNTGELFF.

This clonotype was counted between two and nine times. This chain joins TRBV29-1 and TRBJ2-5; D is unclear. The CDR3 has 14 residues. The V gene's germline CDR1 is SQVTM and CDR2 ANQGSEA. Trimming shortened V by 1 base and J by 1 base, and 10 bases separated the two germline ends. The CDR3 here is CSVEAWASQETQYF. The CDR3 region has the DNA TGCAGCGTTGAAGCCTGGGCCTCCCAAGAGACCCAGTACTTC.

This clonotype showed up just a few times. The rearrangement uses TRBV10-3 and TRBJ1-5; 8 nucleotides match TRBD1. The germline CDR1 and CDR2 sequences are ENHRY and SYGVKD. The J segment lost 4 bases and the V segment lost 0 bases, leaving 5 bases of the junction unmatched. The CDR3 extends over 16 amino acids. The CDR3 DNA sequence: TGTGCCATCAGTGAGTCCGACAGGGGAATAAATCAGCCCCAGCATTTT. Translating it yields CAISESDRGINQPQHF.

In this sample, this clonotype turned up once. This sequence joins TRBV7-2 and TRBJ2-7, with 11 nucleotides matching TRBD2. The germline gives CDR1 SGHTA, CDR2 FQGNSA. This CDR3 region has 16 residues. The trim removed 5 bases at V and 0 bases at J, leaving 6 bases unmatched. CDR3 in DNA: TGTGCCAGCAGCCCCGGACTAGCGGGCAACTCCTACGAGCAGTACTTC. It encodes CASSPGLAGNSYEQYF.